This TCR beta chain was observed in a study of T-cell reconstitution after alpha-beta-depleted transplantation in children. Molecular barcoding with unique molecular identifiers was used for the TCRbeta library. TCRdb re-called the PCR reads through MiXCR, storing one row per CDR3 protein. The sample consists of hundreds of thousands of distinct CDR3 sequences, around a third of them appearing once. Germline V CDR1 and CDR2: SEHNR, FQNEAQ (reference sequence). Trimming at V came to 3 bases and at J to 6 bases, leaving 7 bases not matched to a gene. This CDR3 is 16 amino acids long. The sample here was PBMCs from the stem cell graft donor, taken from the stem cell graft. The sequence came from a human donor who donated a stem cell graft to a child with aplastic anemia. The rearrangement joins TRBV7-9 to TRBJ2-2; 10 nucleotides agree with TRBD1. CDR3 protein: CASSLGTGVMAGELFF. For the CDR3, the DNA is TGTGCCAGCAGCTTGGGGACAGGGGTTATGGCCGGGGAGCTGTTTTTT.